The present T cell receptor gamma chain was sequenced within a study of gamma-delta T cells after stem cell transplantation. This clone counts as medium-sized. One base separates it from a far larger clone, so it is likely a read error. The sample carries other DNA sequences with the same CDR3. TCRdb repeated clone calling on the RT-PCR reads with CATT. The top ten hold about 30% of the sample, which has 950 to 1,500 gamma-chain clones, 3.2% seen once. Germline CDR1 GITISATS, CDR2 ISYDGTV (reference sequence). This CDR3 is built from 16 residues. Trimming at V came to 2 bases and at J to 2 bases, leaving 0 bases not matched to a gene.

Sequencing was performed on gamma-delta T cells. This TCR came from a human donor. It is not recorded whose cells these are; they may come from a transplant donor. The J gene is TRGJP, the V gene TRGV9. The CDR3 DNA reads TGTGCCTTGTGGGAGGGGCAAGAGTTGGGCAAAAAAATCAAGGTATTT. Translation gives CALWEGQELGKKIKVF.